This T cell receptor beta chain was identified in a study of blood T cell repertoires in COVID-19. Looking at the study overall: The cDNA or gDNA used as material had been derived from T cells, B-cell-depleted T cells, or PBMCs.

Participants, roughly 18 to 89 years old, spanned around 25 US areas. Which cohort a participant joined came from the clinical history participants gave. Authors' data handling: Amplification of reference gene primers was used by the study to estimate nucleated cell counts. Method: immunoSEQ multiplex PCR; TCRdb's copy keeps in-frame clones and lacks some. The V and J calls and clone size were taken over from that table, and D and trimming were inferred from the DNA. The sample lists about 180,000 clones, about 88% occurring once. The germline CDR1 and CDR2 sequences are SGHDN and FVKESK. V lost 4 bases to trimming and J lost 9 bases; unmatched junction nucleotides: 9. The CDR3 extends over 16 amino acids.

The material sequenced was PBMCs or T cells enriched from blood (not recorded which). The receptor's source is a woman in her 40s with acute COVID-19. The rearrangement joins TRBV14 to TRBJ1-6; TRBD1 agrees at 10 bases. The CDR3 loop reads CASSLRTGGRGSPLHF. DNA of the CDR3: TGTGCCAGCAGCCTGCGGACAGGGGGTCGCGGTTCACCCCTCCACTTT.